This T cell receptor (beta chain) appears in the sequencing data of a study of control samples from healthy donors and cancer patients. Some clones are missing from TCRdb's copy, which holds only in-frame ones; the method was immunoSEQ multiplex PCR. There are roughly 170,000 clones in the sample; about 90% occur only once, and just over 2% lies in the top ten. Germline V CDR1 and CDR2: MGHRA, YSYEKL. This CDR3 has 15 residues. V gave up 3 bases and J gave up 4 bases, with 13 bases separating them. Sequenced sample: blood. The rearrangement links TRBV4-1 to TRBJ1-5; D may be TRBD1 (5 bases). This receptor was taken from a woman between 35 and 50 years old in good health. Written as DNA, the CDR3 is TGCGCCAGCAGCCAGTACCGGGGGGGAAATCAGCCCCAGCATTTT. It specifies CASSQYRGGNQPQHF.